These 5 T cell receptor beta chains share one sample of origin, sequenced in a study of T cells after yellow fever vaccination. Each CDR3 protein is one row after TCRdb ran MiXCR on the 5' RACE reads. The table includes 500,000 to 650,000 distinct CDR3 sequences, 9% to 15% detected once. This sample comprised PBMCs, obtained on the day of the yellow fever booster vaccination. Source of these receptors: a man aged 25 to 45 who received the YFV17D yellow fever vaccine.

This clonotype was seen a handful of times. V usage is TRBV30 and J usage is TRBJ2-7; D is perhaps TRBD2 (5 bases). CDR1 is GTSNPN and CDR2 is SVGIG in the germline V gene (reference sequence). The ends were cut back, 2 bases at V and 1 base at J, with 21 bases in the middle. The CDR3 loop spans 17 amino acids. The chain's CDR3 is CAWSRIGLALNSYEQYF. DNA for the CDR3: TGTGCCTGGAGTAGGATCGGGCTAGCCCTGAATTCCTACGAGCAGTACTTC.

The rearrangement uses TRBV5-1 and TRBJ2-3; D gene ambiguous. This CDR3 has 15 amino acids. Germline V gene lookup returns CDR1 SGHRS and CDR2 YFSETQ. V was trimmed by 0 bases and J by 4 bases, leaving 12 bases between them. In DNA, the CDR3 is TGCGCCAGCAGCTTGGCCATGGTAGCTGCAGATACGCAGTATTTT. This codes for CASSLAMVAADTQYF. Full variable domain (missing parts from reference TRBV5-1 and TRBJ2-3): KAGVTQTPRYLIKTRGQQVTLSCSPISGHRSVSWYQQTPGQGLQFLFEYFSETQRNKGNFPGRFSGRQFSNSRSEMNVSTLELGDSALYLCASSLAMVAADTQYFGPGTRLTVL.

The chain links TRBV5-1 to TRBJ1-1; TRBD1 agrees at 10 bases. Germline V lookup: CDR1 SGHRS, CDR2 YFSETQ. The CDR3 runs 13 residues. The ends lost 2 bases at V and 8 bases at J; junction bases unmatched: 3. The CDR3, as DNA: TGCGCCAGCAGCTTAGGGACAGGGGTCGAAGCTTTCTTT. The encoded protein is CASSLGTGVEAFF.

This clonotype was seen more than once but under ten times. The chain links TRBV6-2 or TRBV6-3 to TRBJ1-5; unclear D gene. This CDR3 has 17 residues. The V gene lost 0 bases and the J gene lost 3 bases, with 15 bases spanning the gap. Germline V gene data show CDR1 as MNHEY and CDR2 as SVGEGT. CDR3 DNA: TGTGCCAGCAGTTACTCTCCACTGTCCAGCCTCAATCAGCCCCAGCATTTT. Its translation: CASSYSPLSSLNQPQHF.

This clonotype was seen only a few times. The rearrangement links TRBV29-1 to TRBJ2-5; 7 bases are shared with TRBD2. Germline V gene data show CDR1 as SQVTM and CDR2 as ANQGSEA. V lost 4 bases and J lost 2; bases outside the gene matches: 7. The CDR3 is 14 residues long. The CDR3 DNA sequence: TGCAGCGTTGTCGGGAGGATGTGGCAAGAGACCCAGTACTTC. This gives the protein CSVVGRMWQETQYF.